This passage covers 26 T cell receptor beta chains from one sample sequenced in a study of blood T cells in healthy people across ages (dated by TCRdb to between 2014 and 2017). Receptor libraries were prepared by 5' RACE. Reads for this sample came from an Illumina HiSeq 2500. A second PCR of about 6 to 12 cycles was run with a J-beta primer mix and a sample-barcoded 5' primer. Using fastp trimming at Q25 and MiXCR clonotype assembly, TCRdb reanalyzed the public sequencing data and kept in-frame beta chains. Merged by CDR3 protein, the rows form single entries marked with the most common genes and DNA. The sample table records about 760,000 distinct CDR3 sequences; approximately 25% of these occur just once. In total, the top ten clones hold 9% to 9.5% of the sample. This sample also belongs to another study, concerning T cells of mothers and their children.

The sequencing sample was made of blood. The source of these receptors is a boy younger than 18 in good health.

This clonotype has just a few counts. The chain joins TRBV2 to TRBJ2-5; D might be TRBD2 (6 bases). The J call may be incorrect, as the DNA end agrees better with TRBJ2-1. CDR1 and CDR2 (germline): SNHLY, FYNNEI. CDR3 length equals 11 residues. The CDR3 spells CASSRRGVQFF. The CDR3 DNA reads as TGTGCCAGCAGCCGGCGGGGTGTGCAGTTCTTC.

There are a few counts of this clonotype. The chain is built from TRBV7-9 and TRBJ2-7; a weak D match, TRBD1 (5 bases). V shed 4 bases and J shed 0 bases, with 16 bases lying between them. This CDR3 region has 16 residues. Germline V CDR1 and CDR2: SEHNR, FQNEAQ (reference sequence). The CDR3, as DNA: TGTGCCAGCAGCTCAGTACAGGATTACCTCTCCTACGAGCAGTACTTC. It yields the protein CASSSVQDYLSYEQYF.

This clonotype was seen only a few times. The V gene is TRBV4-1, the J gene TRBJ2-1; weak D call: TRBD2 (6 bases). Deletions cut 4 bases from V and 8 bases from J, with 18 bases between. CDR1 and CDR2 from the germline V gene are MGHRA and YSYEKL. The CDR3 has 15 amino acids. The CDR3 protein is CASSPLILGEDEQFF. CDR3 in DNA: TGCGCCAGCAGCCCACTAATCCTGGGGGAGGATGAGCAGTTCTTC.

This clonotype was detected only a few times. This rearrangement joins TRBV27 to TRBJ1-1, with D maybe TRBD1 (5 bases). V was trimmed by 9 bases and J by 1 base, leaving 12 bases between them. CDR3 length: 13 amino acids. CDR1 and CDR2 from the germline V gene are MNHEY and SMNVEV (reference sequence). In nucleotides, the CDR3 is TGTGCCAGTCAGGGCGGAGGGAACACTGAAGCTTTCTTT. This translates into CASQGGGNTEAFF.

V is TRBV7-8 and J is TRBJ1-4; tentative D call: TRBD1 (5 bases). The CDR3 consists of 15 residues. The V end lost 4 bases, the J end lost 8 bases, and 17 bases lay between the germline ends. Germline CDR1 and CDR2: SGHVS and FQNEAQ. The CDR3 nucleotides read TGTGCCAGCAGCTCCCAGGGATTGAGTCGGGAAAAACTGTTTTTT. Amino acid sequence: CASSSQGLSREKLFF.

There are a few counts of this clonotype. The chain employs TRBV5-1 and TRBJ2-2; no reliable D call. V was clipped by 1 base and J by 2 bases, with 9 bases between them. Per germline, CDR1 SGHRS and CDR2 YFSETQ. CDR3 size: 15 residues. The CDR3 region is CASSLNRVNTGELFF. CDR3 DNA sequence: TGCGCCAGCAGCTTGAACAGAGTTAACACCGGGGAGCTGTTTTTT.

This clonotype was counted only a few times. The chain combines TRBV7-3 with TRBJ1-1; 11 bases line up with TRBD1. J lost 1 base, V lost 8 bases, and 6 bases had no gene match. This CDR3 has 15 amino acids. Per the germline V gene, CDR1 is SGHTA and CDR2 is FQGTGA. CDR3 protein: CASRNGQGANTEAFF. Here the CDR3 DNA reads TGTGCCAGCCGCAACGGACAGGGGGCGAACACTGAAGCTTTCTTT.

The chain employs TRBV21-1 and TRBJ1-1; no check of the table's D call, TRBD1, against the DNA was made. TRBV21-1 is marked as a pseudogene. The CDR3 has 14 residues. CDR3 sequence reads: CASLTGTENTEAFF. The CDR3 DNA sequence: TGTGCCAGCTTGACTGGGACGGAGAACACTGAAGCTTTCTTT.

This clonotype was recorded a few times. The chain combines TRBV6-6 with TRBJ2-1, with TRBD2 identical over 10 bases. CDR1 MNHNY and CDR2 SVGAGI come from the germline V gene (reference sequence). The CDR3 is made up of 15 amino acids. The V and J ends lost 5 bases and 6 bases, in that order; junction bases with no gene match: 7. CDR3 in DNA: TGTGCCAGCAGTCCAGTAGCGGGGGGTCTCAATGAGCAGTTCTTC. Encoded protein: CASSPVAGGLNEQFF.

V usage is TRBV4-1 and J usage is TRBJ2-1; D call uncertain. CDR3 length equals 13 residues. V was cut by 4 bases and J by 6 bases, with 10 bases left in between. The V gene's germline CDR1 is MGHRA and CDR2 YSYEKL. Here the CDR3 DNA reads TGCGCCAGCAGCCCCCCTCCGGGCAATGAGCAGTTCTTC. Encoded protein: CASSPPPGNEQFF.

This clonotype occurred a few times. The CDR3 here is CASSAMGGTATEQYF. In nucleotides, the CDR3 is TGTGCCAGCAGCGCGATGGGCGGGACAGCGACCGAGCAGTACTTC. The genes are TRBV7-2 and TRBJ2-5; TRBD1 is a possible D gene (7 bases). The end of the DNA is better explained by TRBJ2-7, so the J call may be wrong. Germline V gene data show CDR1 as SGHTA and CDR2 as FQGNSA. This CDR3 contains 15 residues.

V is TRBV11-2 and J is TRBJ2-1, with 8 bases lining up with TRBD2. V was pared by 5 bases and J by 12 bases, with 30 bases of the junction left unmatched. This CDR3 is built from 20 residues. Germline V gene data show CDR1 as SGHAT and CDR2 as FQNNGV. The CDR3 DNA reads TGTGCCAGCAGCCTACTGGGTGCGGGACTAGGGGGGGGCCCTACAATGACGCAGTTCTTC. Translated, it gives CASSLLGAGLGGGPTMTQFF. The full variable domain, with the rest looked up from reference TRBV11-2 and TRBJ2-1, is EAGVAQSPRYKIIEKRQSVAFWCNPISGHATLYWYQQILGQGPKLLIQFQNNGVVDDSQLPKDRFSAERLKGVDSTLKIQPAKLEDSAVYLCASSLLGAGLGGGPTMTQFFGPGTRLTVL.

The chain combines TRBV5-5 with TRBJ1-1; a possible D gene is TRBD1 (5 bases). Germline-derived CDR1 and CDR2 are SGHKS and YYEKEE (reference sequence). V was clipped by 1 base and J by 0 bases, with 7 bases between them. This CDR3 region has 14 residues. The CDR3 loop is CASSLNRMNTEAFF. CDR3 bases: TGTGCCAGCAGCTTGAACAGGATGAACACTGAAGCTTTCTTT.

This clonotype has more than one count but fewer than ten. The chain combines TRBV12-3 or TRBV12-4 with TRBJ2-5; 8 bases agree with TRBD2. The junction had 5 bases not matched to a gene; V was cut back by 2 bases and J by 3 bases. The CDR3 extends over 15 amino acids. CDR3 region: CASSLSGSGEETQYF. The CDR3 DNA reads as TGTGCCAGCAGTTTAAGCGGGAGTGGAGAAGAGACCCAGTACTTC.

The chain recombines TRBV20-1 with TRBJ2-3, with 8 positions matching TRBD1. The germline CDR1 and CDR2 sequences are DFQATT and SNEGSKA (reference sequence). Unmatched junction bases numbered 12, after V lost 5 bases and J lost 2 bases. CDR3 size: 16 residues. The CDR3 DNA sequence: TGCAGTGCTTCCCGCATCGACAGGGGCAACACAGATACGCAGTATTTT. Its protein is CSASRIDRGNTDTQYF.

This sequence joins TRBV19 and TRBJ1-1, with D maybe TRBD1 (5 bases). V was pared by 11 bases and J by 5 bases, with 18 bases between. CDR1 and CDR2 (germline): LNHDA, SQIVND (reference sequence). This CDR3 is 13 amino acids long. The CDR3 loop is CASSGGRMTEAFF. In DNA form, the CDR3 reads TGTGCCTCAAGCGGGGGTCGGATGACTGAAGCTTTCTTT.

The rearrangement joins TRBV27 to TRBJ1-2; tentative D call: TRBD1 (6 bases). The CDR3 totals 14 residues. The V end was cut by 8 bases, the J end by 3 bases, with 16 bases between. Germline CDR1 MNHEY, CDR2 SMNVEV (reference sequence). The CDR3 is CASGLLGAYYGYTF. The CDR3 DNA is TGTGCCAGCGGGCTGTTGGGGGCTTACTATGGCTACACCTTC.

The chain recombines TRBV4-3 with TRBJ1-4, with D possibly matching TRBD1 (6 bases). Germline values: CDR1 LGHNA, CDR2 YSLEER. CDR3 length equals 16 residues. With 4 bases removed from V and 7 bases from J, the gap between germline ends came to 19 bases. CDR3 sequence reads: CASSPDRGKGGEKLFF. The CDR3 DNA follows: TGCGCCAGCAGCCCCGACCGAGGCAAGGGGGGTGAAAAACTGTTTTTT.

The sample holds a few counts of this clonotype. This chain links TRBV7-2 with TRBJ2-2; TRBD1 is a possible D gene (6 bases). The CDR3 contains 13 residues. Germline CDR1 is SGHTA and CDR2 is FQGNSA. V dropped 6 bases and J dropped 8 bases, with 13 bases sitting between them. The CDR3 spells CASSYNREGELFF. The CDR3 coding sequence is TGTGCCAGCAGTTATAACAGGGAGGGGGAGCTGTTTTTT.

This chain uses TRBV5-1 with TRBJ2-5; D tentatively fits TRBD1 or TRBD2 (5 bases each). The J call could be wrong; TRBJ2-7 is a better fit for the DNA end. The CDR3 is 16 residues long. Germline-derived CDR1 and CDR2 are SGHRS and YFSETQ. The CDR3 DNA reads TGCGCCAGCAGCTTGGAGGCCGGGACGGGTTCCTACGAGCAGTACTTC. Its protein is CASSLEAGTGSYEQYF.

The gene calls are TRBV2 and TRBJ2-5, with D perhaps given as TRBD1 or TRBD2 (6 bases each). Germline CDR1 is SNHLY and CDR2 is FYNNEI. The CDR3 has 13 residues. Trimming cost V 3 bases and J 3 bases, with 8 bases left between them. The CDR3 spells CASSERGEETQYF. The CDR3 region has the DNA TGTGCCAGCAGTGAGAGGGGGGAAGAGACCCAGTACTTC.

This clonotype was observed many times. The chain couples TRBV7-9 to TRBJ2-5, with 7 bases that match TRBD1. There are 14 residues in the CDR3. Unmatched junction bases numbered 4, after V lost 5 bases and J lost 1 base. Germline V gene data show CDR1 as SEHNR and CDR2 as FQNEAQ (reference sequence). In DNA, the CDR3 is TGTGCCAGCAGCCCCCGGACAGGCCAAGAGACCCAGTACTTC. Protein sequence: CASSPRTGQETQYF.

V and J are TRBV28 and TRBJ2-5, with D possibly called TRBD1 or TRBD2 (6 bases each). The CDR3 sequence is 11 residues long. Germline V gene sequence: CDR1 MDHEN, CDR2 SYDVKM. V was cut by 5 bases and J by 10 bases, with 11 bases left in between. Here the CDR3 DNA reads TGTGCCAGCAGTGCCGAGGGGGGCCAGTACTTC. This codes for CASSAEGGQYF.

This clonotype was counted between two and nine times. The rearrangement links TRBV12-3 or TRBV12-4 to TRBJ2-7; the match to TRBD2 covers 13 bases. The CDR3 runs to 17 residues. The V segment lost 3 bases and the J segment 2 bases; nucleotides outside the gene matches: 7. CDR3 DNA: TGTGCCAGCAGTTTCGGACTAGCGGGGGCCAAGACCTACGAGCAGTACTTC. Encoded protein: CASSFGLAGAKTYEQYF.

The sample holds a few counts of this clonotype. The chain employs TRBV10-3 and TRBJ2-7; the D gene is possibly TRBD1 (5 bases). Germline V gene lookup returns CDR1 ENHRY and CDR2 SYGVKD. The ends were cut back, 0 bases at V and 5 bases at J, with 14 bases in the middle. The CDR3 extends over 15 amino acids. Here the CDR3 reads CAISESQGALDEQYF. Here the CDR3 DNA reads TGTGCCATCAGTGAGTCTCAAGGGGCGCTTGACGAGCAGTACTTC.

This clonotype was seen a handful of times. This rearrangement joins TRBV7-2 to TRBJ1-2, with D hard to call. Between the trimmed V and J ends, which lost 7 bases and 4 bases, there was a span of 16 bases. The CDR3 covers 14 residues. CDR1 SGHTA and CDR2 FQGNSA come from the germline V gene. CDR3: CASTLSGAVYGYTF. The CDR3 DNA follows: TGTGCCAGCACCCTATCTGGCGCGGTCTATGGCTACACCTTC.